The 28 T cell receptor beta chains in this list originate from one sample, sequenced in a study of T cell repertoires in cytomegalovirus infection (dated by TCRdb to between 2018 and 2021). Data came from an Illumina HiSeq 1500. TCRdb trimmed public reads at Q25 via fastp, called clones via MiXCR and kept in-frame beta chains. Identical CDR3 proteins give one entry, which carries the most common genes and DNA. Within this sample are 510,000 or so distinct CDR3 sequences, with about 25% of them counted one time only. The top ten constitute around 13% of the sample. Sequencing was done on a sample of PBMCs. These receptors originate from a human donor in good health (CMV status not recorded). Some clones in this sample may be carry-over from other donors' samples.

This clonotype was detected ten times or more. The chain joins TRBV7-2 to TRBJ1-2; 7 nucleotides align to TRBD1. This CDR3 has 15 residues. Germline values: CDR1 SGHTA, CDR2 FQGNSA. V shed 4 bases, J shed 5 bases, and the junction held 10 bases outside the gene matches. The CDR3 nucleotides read TGTGCCAGCAGCTCGACTCAGGGGGTGGCTTATGGCTACACCTTC. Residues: CASSSTQGVAYGYTF.

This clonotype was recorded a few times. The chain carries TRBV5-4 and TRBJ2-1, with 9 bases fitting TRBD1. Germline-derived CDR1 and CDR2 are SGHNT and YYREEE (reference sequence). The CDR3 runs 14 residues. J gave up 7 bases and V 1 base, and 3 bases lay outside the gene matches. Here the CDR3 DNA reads TGTGCCAGCAGCTTGTTACAGGGGGCGAATGAGCAGTTCTTC. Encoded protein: CASSLLQGANEQFF.

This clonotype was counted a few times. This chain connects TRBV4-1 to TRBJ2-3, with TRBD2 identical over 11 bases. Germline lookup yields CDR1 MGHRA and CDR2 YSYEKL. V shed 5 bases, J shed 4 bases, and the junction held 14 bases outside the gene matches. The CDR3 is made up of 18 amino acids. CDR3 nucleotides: TGCGCCAGCAGCACCTCCCCTCTACTAGCGGGAGCATCAGATACGCAGTATTTT. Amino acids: CASSTSPLLAGASDTQYF.

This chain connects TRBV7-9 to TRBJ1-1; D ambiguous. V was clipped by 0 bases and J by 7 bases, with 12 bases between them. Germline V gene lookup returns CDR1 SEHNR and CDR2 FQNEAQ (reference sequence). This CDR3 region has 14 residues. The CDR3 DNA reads TGTGCCAGCAGCTTAGCGCTTACCAGGCGTGAAGCTTTCTTT. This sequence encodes CASSLALTRREAFF.

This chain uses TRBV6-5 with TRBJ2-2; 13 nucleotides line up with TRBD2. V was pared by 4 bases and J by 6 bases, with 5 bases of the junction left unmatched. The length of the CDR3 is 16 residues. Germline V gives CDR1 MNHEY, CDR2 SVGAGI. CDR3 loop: CASSSPGLAGPGELFF. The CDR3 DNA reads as TGTGCCAGCAGTTCCCCGGGACTAGCGGGACCCGGGGAGCTGTTTTTT.

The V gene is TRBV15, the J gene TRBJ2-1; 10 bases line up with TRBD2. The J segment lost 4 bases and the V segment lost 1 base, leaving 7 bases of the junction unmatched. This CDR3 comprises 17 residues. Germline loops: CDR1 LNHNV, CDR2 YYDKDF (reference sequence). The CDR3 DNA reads TGTGCCACCAGCAGAGGACCTAGCGGGAGTTTTTACAATGAGCAGTTCTTC. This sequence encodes CATSRGPSGSFYNEQFF.

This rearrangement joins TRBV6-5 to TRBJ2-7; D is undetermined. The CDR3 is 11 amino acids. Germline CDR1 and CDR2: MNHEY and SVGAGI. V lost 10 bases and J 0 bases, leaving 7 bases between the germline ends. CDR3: CATFSSYEQYF. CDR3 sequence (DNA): TGTGCCACCTTTAGCTCCTACGAGCAGTACTTC.

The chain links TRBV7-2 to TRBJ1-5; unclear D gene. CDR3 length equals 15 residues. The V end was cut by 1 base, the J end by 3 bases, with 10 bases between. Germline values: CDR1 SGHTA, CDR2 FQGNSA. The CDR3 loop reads CASSLVGQLNQPQHF. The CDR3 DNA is TGTGCCAGCAGCTTAGTCGGGCAGCTCAATCAGCCCCAGCATTTT.

The CDR3 sequence: CASTQGVPEAFF. The CDR3 coding sequence is TGTGCCAGCACTCAAGGCGTGCCTGAAGCTTTCTTT. The V call is TRBV7-9, the J call TRBJ1-1; D gene ambiguous. The CDR3 sequence is 12 residues long. The V gene lost 7 bases and the J gene lost 6 bases, with 12 bases spanning the gap. CDR1 and CDR2 from the germline V gene are SEHNR and FQNEAQ (reference sequence).

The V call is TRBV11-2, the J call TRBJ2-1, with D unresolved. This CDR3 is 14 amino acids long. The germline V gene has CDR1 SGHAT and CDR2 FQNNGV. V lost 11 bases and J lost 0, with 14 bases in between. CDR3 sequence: CADNADPSYNEQFF. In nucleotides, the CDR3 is TGTGCCGACAATGCGGACCCCTCCTACAATGAGCAGTTCTTC. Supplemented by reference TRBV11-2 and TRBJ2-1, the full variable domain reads EAGVAQSPRYKIIEKRQSVAFWCNPISGHATLYWYQQILGQGPKLLIQFQNNGVVDDSQLPKDRFSAERLKGVDSTLKIQPAKLEDSAVYLCADNADPSYNEQFFGPGTRLTVL.

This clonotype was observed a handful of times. The CDR3 sequence: CASSLGQVATGELFF. CDR3 DNA sequence: TGCGCCAGCAGCTTGGGACAGGTAGCCACCGGGGAGCTGTTTTTT. The chain is built from TRBV5-1 and TRBJ2-2; a possible D gene is TRBD1 (6 bases). CDR3 size: 15 residues. Trimming took off 0 bases at V and 4 bases at J, with 10 bases between the two ends. Germline V gene lookup returns CDR1 SGHRS and CDR2 YFSETQ.

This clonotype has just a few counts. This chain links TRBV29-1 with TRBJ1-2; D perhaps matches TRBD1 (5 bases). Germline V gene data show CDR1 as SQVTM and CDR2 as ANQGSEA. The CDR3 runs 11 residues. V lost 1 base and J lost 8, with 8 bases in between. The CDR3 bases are TGCAGCGTTGAAGTGGGGGGGGGCTACACCTTC. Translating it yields CSVEVGGGYTF.

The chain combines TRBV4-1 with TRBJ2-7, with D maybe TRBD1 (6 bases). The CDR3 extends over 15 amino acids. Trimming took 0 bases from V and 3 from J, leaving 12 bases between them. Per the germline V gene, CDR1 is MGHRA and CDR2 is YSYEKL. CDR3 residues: CASSQDKGTSYEQYV. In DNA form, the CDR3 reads TGCGCCAGCAGCCAAGATAAAGGGACAAGCTACGAGCAGTACGTC.

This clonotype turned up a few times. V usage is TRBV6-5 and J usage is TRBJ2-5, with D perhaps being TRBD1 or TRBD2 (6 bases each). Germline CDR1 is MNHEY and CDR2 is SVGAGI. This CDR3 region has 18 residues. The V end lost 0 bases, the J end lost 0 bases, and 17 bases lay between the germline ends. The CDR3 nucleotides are TGTGCCAGCAGTTACTCGAGTATGGCGGGACACAACCAAGAGACCCAGTACTTC. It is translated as CASSYSSMAGHNQETQYF.

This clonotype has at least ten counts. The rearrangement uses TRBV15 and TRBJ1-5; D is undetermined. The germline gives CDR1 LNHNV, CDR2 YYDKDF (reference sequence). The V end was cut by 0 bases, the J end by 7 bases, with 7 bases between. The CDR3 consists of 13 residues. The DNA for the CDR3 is TGTGCCACCAGCAGAGATCGACCGCAGCCCCAGCATTTT. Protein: CATSRDRPQPQHF.

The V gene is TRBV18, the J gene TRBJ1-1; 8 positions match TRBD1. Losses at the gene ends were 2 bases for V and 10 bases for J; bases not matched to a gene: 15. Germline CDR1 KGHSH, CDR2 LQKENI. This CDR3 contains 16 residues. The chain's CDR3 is CASSPINPPRQGRAFF. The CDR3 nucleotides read TGTGCCAGCTCACCAATTAACCCCCCTCGACAGGGGCGAGCTTTCTTT.

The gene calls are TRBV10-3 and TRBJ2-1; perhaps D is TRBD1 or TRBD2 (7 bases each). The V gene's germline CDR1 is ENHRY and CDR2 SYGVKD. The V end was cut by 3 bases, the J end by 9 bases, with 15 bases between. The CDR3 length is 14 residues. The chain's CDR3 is CAISDSRGGSEQFF. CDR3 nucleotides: TGTGCCATCAGTGATAGCAGGGGGGGCAGTGAGCAGTTCTTC.

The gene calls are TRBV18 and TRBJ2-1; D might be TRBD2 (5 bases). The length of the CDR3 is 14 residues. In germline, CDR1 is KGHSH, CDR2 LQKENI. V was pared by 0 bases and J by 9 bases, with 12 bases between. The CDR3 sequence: CASSPPTRVGEQFF. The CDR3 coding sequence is TGTGCCAGCTCACCACCTACTAGGGTCGGTGAGCAGTTCTTC.

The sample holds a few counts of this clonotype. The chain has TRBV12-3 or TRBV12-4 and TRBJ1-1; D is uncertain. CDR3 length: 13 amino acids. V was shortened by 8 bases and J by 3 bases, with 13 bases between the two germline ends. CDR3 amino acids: CASGSSADTEAFF. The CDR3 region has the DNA TGTGCCAGCGGTTCATCGGCGGACACTGAAGCTTTCTTT.

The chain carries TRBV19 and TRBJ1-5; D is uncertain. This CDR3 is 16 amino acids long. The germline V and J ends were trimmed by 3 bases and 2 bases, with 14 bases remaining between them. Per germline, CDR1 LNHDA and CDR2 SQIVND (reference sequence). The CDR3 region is CASSMKTVSGNQPQHF. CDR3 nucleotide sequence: TGTGCCAGTAGTATGAAGACGGTCAGTGGCAATCAGCCCCAGCATTTT.

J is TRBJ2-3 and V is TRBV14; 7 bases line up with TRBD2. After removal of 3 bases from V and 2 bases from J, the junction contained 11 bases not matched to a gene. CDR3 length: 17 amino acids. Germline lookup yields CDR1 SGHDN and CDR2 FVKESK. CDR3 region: CASSHSPSGRFTDTQYF. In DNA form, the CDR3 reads TGTGCCAGCAGCCATAGTCCTAGCGGCAGGTTCACAGATACGCAGTATTTT.

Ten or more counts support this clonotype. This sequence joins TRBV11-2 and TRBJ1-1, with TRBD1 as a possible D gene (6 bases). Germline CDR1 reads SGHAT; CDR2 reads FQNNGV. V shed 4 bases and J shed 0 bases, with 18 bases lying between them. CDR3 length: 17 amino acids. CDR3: CASSWRGQILMNTEAFF. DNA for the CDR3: TGTGCCAGCAGCTGGAGGGGACAAATTTTGATGAACACTGAAGCTTTCTTT.

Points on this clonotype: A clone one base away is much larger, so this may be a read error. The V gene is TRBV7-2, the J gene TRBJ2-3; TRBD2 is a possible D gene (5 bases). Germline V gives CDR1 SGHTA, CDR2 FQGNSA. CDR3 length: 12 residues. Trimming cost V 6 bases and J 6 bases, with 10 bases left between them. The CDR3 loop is CASRLGGDTQYF. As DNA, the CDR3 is TGTGCCAGCAGACTAGGTGGGGATACGCAGTATTTT.

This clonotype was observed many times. The CDR3 DNA sequence: TGTGCCAGCAGCCTTACAGGGAGCTCCTACGAGCAGTACGTC. It encodes CASSLTGSSYEQYV. This chain uses TRBV11-2 with TRBJ2-7; weak D call: TRBD1 (6 bases). Trimming stripped 5 bases from V and 0 bases from J, with 11 bases between. This CDR3 is built from 14 residues. Germline-derived CDR1 and CDR2 are SGHAT and FQNNGV.

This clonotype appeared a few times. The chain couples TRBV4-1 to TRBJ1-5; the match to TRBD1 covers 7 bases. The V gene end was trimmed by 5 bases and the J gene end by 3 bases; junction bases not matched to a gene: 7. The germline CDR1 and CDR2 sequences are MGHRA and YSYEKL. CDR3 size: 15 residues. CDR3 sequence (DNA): TGCGCCAGCAGCTTCCGACAGGGCCACAATCAGCCCCAGCATTTT. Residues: CASSFRQGHNQPQHF.

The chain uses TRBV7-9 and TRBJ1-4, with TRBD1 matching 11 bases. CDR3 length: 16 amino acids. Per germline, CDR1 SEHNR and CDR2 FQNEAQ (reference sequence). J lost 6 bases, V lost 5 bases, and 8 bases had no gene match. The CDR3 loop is CASSVRDRGLDEKLFF. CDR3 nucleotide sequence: TGTGCCAGCAGCGTCCGGGACAGGGGGTTGGATGAAAAACTGTTTTTT. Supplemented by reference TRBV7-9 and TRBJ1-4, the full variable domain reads DTGVSQNPRHKITKRGQNVTFRCDPISEHNRLYWYRQTLGQGPEFLTYFQNEAQLEKSRLLSDRFSAERPKGSFSTLEIQRTEQGDSAMYLCASSVRDRGLDEKLFFGSGTQLSVL.

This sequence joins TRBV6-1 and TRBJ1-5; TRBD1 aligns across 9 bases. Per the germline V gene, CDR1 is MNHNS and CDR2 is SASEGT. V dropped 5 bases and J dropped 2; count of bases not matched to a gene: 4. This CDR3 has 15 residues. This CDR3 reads CASSRGQGRNQPQHF. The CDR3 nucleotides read TGTGCCAGCAGTCGCGGACAGGGGCGCAATCAGCCCCAGCATTTT.

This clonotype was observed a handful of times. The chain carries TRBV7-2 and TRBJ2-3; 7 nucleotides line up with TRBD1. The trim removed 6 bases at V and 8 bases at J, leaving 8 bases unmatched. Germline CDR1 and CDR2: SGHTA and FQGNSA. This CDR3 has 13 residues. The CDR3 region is CASRGGGLSTQYF. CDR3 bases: TGTGCCAGCAGAGGGGGCGGGCTTAGTACGCAGTATTTT.